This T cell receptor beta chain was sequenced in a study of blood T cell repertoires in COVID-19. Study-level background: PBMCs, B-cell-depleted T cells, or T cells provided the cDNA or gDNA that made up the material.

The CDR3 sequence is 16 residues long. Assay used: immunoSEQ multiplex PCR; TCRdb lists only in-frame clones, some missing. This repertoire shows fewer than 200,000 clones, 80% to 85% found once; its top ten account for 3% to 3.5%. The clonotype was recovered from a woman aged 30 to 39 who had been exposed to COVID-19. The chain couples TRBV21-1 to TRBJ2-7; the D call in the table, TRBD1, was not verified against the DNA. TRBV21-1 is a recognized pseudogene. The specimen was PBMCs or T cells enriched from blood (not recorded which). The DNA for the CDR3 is TGTGCCAGCAGCAAAGGCCAAACAGGGAACCCCTACGAGCAGTACTTC. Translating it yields CASSKGQTGNPYEQYF.